The rows below give T cell receptor beta chains drawn from one sample of a study of blood T cell repertoires in COVID-19. The repertoire was sequenced with immunoSEQ multiplex PCR; TCRdb's copy has only in-frame clones and lacks some. The sample carries some 390,000 clones, 75% to 90% recorded once. The sample was PBMCs or T cells enriched from blood (not recorded which). Receptors were obtained from a young man who had recovered from COVID-19. CDR3s include the opening cysteine and the closing phenylalanine or tryptophan. A D gene is named only where the DNA matches it firmly. Not every row has a clone size; where given, it reads once, few, many or a size class.

TRBJ2-2 once TRBD2 TRBV9 TGTGCCAGCAGCCGACTAGCGGGAGGGAACACCGGGGAGCTGTTTTTT CASSRLAGGNTGELFF
TRBJ1-1 NA NA TRBV3-1/TRBV3-2 TGTGCCAGCAGCCCTTCGGCGGCGGATGAAGCTTTCTTT CASSPSAADEAFF
TRBJ2-1 NA NA TRBV18 TGTGCCAGCTCTCCTCGGGAGGAGCAGTTCTTC CASSPREEQFF
TRBJ1-4 NA NA TRBV7-2 TGTGCCAGCAGCTTACTTGGGGCGGCTAATGAAAAACTGTTTTTT CASSLLGAANEKLFF
TRBJ2-1 NA NA TRBV7-9 TGTGCCAGCACCCCTAATGAGCAGTTCTTC CASTPNEQFF
TRBJ2-5 NA NA TRBV10-2 TGCGCCAGCAGCCACTCTGGGGGGAAAGAGACCCAGTACTTC CASSHSGGKETQYF
TRBJ2-7 NA NA TRBV5-1 TGCGCCAGCAGCGCGGGACAGTACTACGAGCAGTACTTC CASSAGQYYEQYF
TRBJ1-1 NA NA TRBV5-5 TGTGCCAGCAGCATAGGACTGGCGAACACTGAAGCTTTCTTT CASSIGLANTEAFF
TRBJ1-1 NA TRBD1 TRBV25-1 TGTGCCAGCAGGGAAACAGGGGTGGGCGGCACTGAAGCTTTCTTT CASRETGVGGTEAFF
TRBJ2-1 NA TRBD1 TRBV24-1 TGTGCCACCAGCGCATACGGGACAGGGGGATACAATGAGCAGTTCTTC CATSAYGTGGYNEQFF
TRBJ1-6 NA NA TRBV19 TGTGCCAGTAGTATCCGGGGGGCGCCTAATTCACCCCTCCACTTT CASSIRGAPNSPLHF
TRBJ1-6 NA NA TRBV5-1 TGCGCCAGCAGCCCGGAGGGGTATTCACCCCTCCACTTT CASSPEGYSPLHF
TRBJ2-3 NA NA TRBV28 TGTGCCAGCAGCTTCACAGATACGCAGTATTTT CASSFTDTQYF
TRBJ2-1 once NA TRBV3-1/TRBV3-2 TGTGCCAGCAGCCAAGGTGGAGTGGGGCAGTTCTTC CASSQGGVGQFF
TRBJ2-7 NA TRBD1 TRBV28 TGTGCCAGCAGCTACCCCCTCGGGACAGGAGGCTACGAGCAGTACTTC CASSYPLGTGGYEQYF
TRBJ1-1 few TRBD1 TRBV28 TGTGCCAGCAGTTTGCCGACAGGGCTTAGTGCTGAAGCTTTCTTT CASSLPTGLSAEAFF
TRBJ1-6 NA NA TRBV13 TGTGCCAGCAGCTTACAGGGCGTGACCTATAATTCACCCCTCCACTTT CASSLQGVTYNSPLHF
TRBJ2-2 NA NA TRBV5-1 TGCGCCAGCAGCTTAGGGACTGAGACCGGGGAGCTGTTTTTT CASSLGTETGELFF
TRBJ2-4 NA TRBD2 TRBV11-1 TGTGCCAGCAGCTTAGGCGGGAGCGACATTCAGTACTTC CASSLGGSDIQYF
TRBJ1-3 NA NA TRBV29-1 TGCAGCGTTGCCCCACAGGGTAATGGAAACACCATATATTTT CSVAPQGNGNTIYF
TRBJ2-5 NA TRBD2 TRBV5-6 TGTGCCAGCAGCCGACCGGGACTAGCGGGCCAAGAGACCCAGTACTTC CASSRPGLAGQETQYF
TRBJ2-5 few NA TRBV12-3/TRBV12-4 TGTGCCAGCAGTTTATTCTCGGAGACCCAGTACTTC CASSLFSETQYF
TRBJ2-4 NA NA TRBV5-6 TGTGCCAGCAGCTTGGGGACTACTCACGACATTCAGTACTTC CASSLGTTHDIQYF
TRBJ2-7 NA NA TRBV7-2 TGTGCCAGCAGCCTGGACAGAAGCTCCTACGAGCAGTACTTC CASSLDRSSYEQYF
TRBJ2-1 NA NA TRBV5-4 TGTGCCAGCAGCTTGGGGCATAACAATGAGCAGTTCTTC CASSLGHNNEQFF
TRBJ2-7 NA TRBD1 TRBV19 TGTGCCAGTAGATTTCCGGGACAGGGACTCTCCTACGAGCAGTACTTC CASRFPGQGLSYEQYF
TRBJ2-2 NA TRBD2 TRBV4-2 TGTGCCAGCAGCCACCTTCTAGCGGGAGCGGGCACCGGGGAGCTGTTTTTT CASSHLLAGAGTGELFF